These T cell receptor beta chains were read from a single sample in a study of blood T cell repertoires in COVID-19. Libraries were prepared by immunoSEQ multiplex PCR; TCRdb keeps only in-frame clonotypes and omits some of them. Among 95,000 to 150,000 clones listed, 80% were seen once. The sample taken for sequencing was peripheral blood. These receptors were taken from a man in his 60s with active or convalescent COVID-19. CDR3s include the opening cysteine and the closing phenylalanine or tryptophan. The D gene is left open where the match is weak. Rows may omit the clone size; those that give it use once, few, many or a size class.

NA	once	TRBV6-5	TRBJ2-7	TGTGCCAGTCAACGCTCGACAGGAACCTACGAGCAGTACTTC	CASQRSTGTYEQYF
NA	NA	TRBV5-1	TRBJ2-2	TGCGCCAGCAGCCCTCGACAGGCTACCGGGGAGCTGTTTTTT	CASSPRQATGELFF
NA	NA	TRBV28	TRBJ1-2	TGTGCCAGCAGCAATCCCGGGATTTCATACACCTTC	CASSNPGISYTF
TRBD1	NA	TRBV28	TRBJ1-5	TGTGCCAGCAGTTTATTGGGGCGACAGGGCCAGCCCCAGCATTTT	CASSLLGRQGQPQHF
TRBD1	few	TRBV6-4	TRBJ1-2	TGTGCCAGCAGCCCGGGACAGGGGTTCTCGGGCTACACCTTC	CASSPGQGFSGYTF
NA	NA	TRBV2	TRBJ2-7	TGTGCCAGCAGTGAAGGGCGAACTACCTACGAGCAGTACTTC	CASSEGRTTYEQYF
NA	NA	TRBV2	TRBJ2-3	TGTGCCAGCAGTTCCCCCACGGGCACAGATACGCAGTATTTT	CASSSPTGTDTQYF
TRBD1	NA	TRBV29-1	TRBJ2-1	TGCAGCGTTGAAAGGGACAGGAGTAACAATGAGCAGTTCTTC	CSVERDRSNNEQFF
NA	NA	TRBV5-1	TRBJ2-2	TGCGCCAGCAGTTTACTAGGAGGTAGCGGGGAGCTGTTTTTT	CASSLLGGSGELFF
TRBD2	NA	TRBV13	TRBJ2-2	TGTGCCAGCAGCTCTCACGGGGGGAGGGACACCGGGGAGCTGTTTTTT	CASSSHGGRDTGELFF
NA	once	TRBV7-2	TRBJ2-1	TGTGCCAGCACCATAGGGGGGGGCGACAGCTACAATGAGCAGTTCTTC	CASTIGGGDSYNEQFF
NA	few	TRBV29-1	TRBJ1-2	TGCAGCGTCCCCCGGGGGGCAGGGAATGGCTACACCTTC	CSVPRGAGNGYTF
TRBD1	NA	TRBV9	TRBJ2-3	TGTGCCAGCAGCGCGGCTTGGGGGGACAGGGGAGCAGATACGCAGTATTTT	CASSAAWGDRGADTQYF
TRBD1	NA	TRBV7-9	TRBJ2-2	TGTGCCAGCAGCCTAACTCCGGGACAGGGAGGCGGGGAGCTGTTTTTT	CASSLTPGQGGGELFF
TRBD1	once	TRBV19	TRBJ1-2	TGTGCCAGTACAGCAGGGGGCATCTATGGCTACACCTTC	CASTAGGIYGYTF
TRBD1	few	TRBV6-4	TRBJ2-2	TGTGCCAGCAGTCCGGGACAGGTTTTAAACACCGGGGAGCTGTTTTTT	CASSPGQVLNTGELFF
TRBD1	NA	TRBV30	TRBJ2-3	TGTGCCTGGAGATTTGGGACAGGGCTTGGGACAGATACGCAGTATTTT	CAWRFGTGLGTDTQYF
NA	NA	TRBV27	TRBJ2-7	TGTGCCAGCAGTGCTCTACTCGTCGGGTCGGCCTACGAGCAGTACTTC	CASSALLVGSAYEQYF
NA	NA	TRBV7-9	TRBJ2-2	TGTGCCAGCAGTCGATCCCAGGCTGGCGGGGAGCTGTTTTTT	CASSRSQAGGELFF
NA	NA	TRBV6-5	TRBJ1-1	TGTGCCAGCAGACGGGACACTGAAGCTTTCTTT	CASRRDTEAFF
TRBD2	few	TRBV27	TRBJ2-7	TGTGCCAGCAGCCCCGGGACTAGCACCTCCTACGAGCAGTACTTC	CASSPGTSTSYEQYF
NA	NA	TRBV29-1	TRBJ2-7	TGCAGCGTGGTCCCCTACGGGACTCCGCTCTACGAGCAGTACTTC	CSVVPYGTPLYEQYF
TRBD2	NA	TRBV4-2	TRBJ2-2	TGTGCCAGCAGCCAACGAAGGACTAGCACCGGGGAGCTGTTTTTT	CASSQRRTSTGELFF
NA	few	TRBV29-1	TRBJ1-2	TGCAGCGTTGAGAGGGGAGGTAACTATGGCTACACCTTC	CSVERGGNYGYTF
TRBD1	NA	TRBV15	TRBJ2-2	TGTGCCACCAGCAGAGATCGACAGGGAGAAACCGGGGAGCTGTTTTTT	CATSRDRQGETGELFF
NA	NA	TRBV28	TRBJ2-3	TGTGCCGCGGCGGGCGGACTTGGTGATACGCAGTATTTT	CAAAGGLGDTQYF
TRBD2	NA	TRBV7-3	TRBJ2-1	TGTGCCAGCAGCTTAACGGGACTAGTTAATGAGCAGTTCTTC	CASSLTGLVNEQFF
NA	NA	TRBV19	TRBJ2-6	TGTGCCAGTAGTATAGGTGCGGGGGGGGCCAACGTCCTGACTTTC	CASSIGAGGANVLTF
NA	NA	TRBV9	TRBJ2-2	TGTGCCAGCAGCCCACTCTCGAGGGGGGAGCTGTTTTTT	CASSPLSRGELFF
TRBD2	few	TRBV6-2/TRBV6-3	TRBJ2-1	TGTGCCAGCAGTCCGACTAGCGGAATATACAATGAGCAGTTCTTC	CASSPTSGIYNEQFF
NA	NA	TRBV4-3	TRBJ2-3	TGCGCCAGCAGCCAAGGGACTGCAGATACGCAGTATTTT	CASSQGTADTQYF
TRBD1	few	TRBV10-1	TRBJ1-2	TGCGCCAGCAGTGAGTCGGGACAGAACCATCAGGCTAACTATGGCTACACCTTC	CASSESGQNHQANYGYTF
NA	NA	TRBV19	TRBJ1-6	TGTGCCAGTAGTTTCCGGACAGAGCGGGGACCCCTCCACTTT	CASSFRTERGPLHF
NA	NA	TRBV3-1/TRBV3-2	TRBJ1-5	TGTGCCAGCAGCCAAGACCCTAATCAGCCCCAGCATTTT	CASSQDPNQPQHF
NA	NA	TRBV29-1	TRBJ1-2	TGCAGCGTTGAACACGGCTATGGCTACACCTTC	CSVEHGYGYTF
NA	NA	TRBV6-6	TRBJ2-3	TGTGCCAGCAGGCCTCGGGACTCCACAGATACGCAGTATTTT	CASRPRDSTDTQYF
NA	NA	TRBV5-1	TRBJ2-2	TGCGCCAGCAGCTTGAGAGGCCCGGGGACCGGGGAGCTGTTTTTT	CASSLRGPGTGELFF
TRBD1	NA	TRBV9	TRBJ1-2	TGTGCCAGCAGCGTAGGAGGGACAGGGGGCTATGGCTACACCTTC	CASSVGGTGGYGYTF
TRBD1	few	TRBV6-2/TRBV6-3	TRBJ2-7	TGTGCCAGCAGTTACACTGACAGGGAGTACTTC	CASSYTDREYF
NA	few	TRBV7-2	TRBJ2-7	TGTGCCAGCAGCTCCTACGGACTATACTCCTACGAGCAGTACTTC	CASSSYGLYSYEQYF
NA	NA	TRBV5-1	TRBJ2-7	TGCGCCAGCAGCTTGGCTCGGGGTGATTCGTACGAGCAGTACTTC	CASSLARGDSYEQYF
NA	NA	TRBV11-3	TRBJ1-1	TGTGCCAGCAGCTTAGACAGGTTTGCTGAAGCTTTCTTT	CASSLDRFAEAFF
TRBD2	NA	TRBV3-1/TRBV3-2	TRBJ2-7	TGTGCCAGCAGCCAAGAGGCTAGCGGGTCGCTGCACTTC	CASSQEASGSLHF
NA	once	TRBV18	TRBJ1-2	TGTGCCAGCTCACTAAATACAGGGAACTATGGCTACACCTTC	CASSLNTGNYGYTF
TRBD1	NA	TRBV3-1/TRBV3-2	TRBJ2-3	TGTGCCAGCAGCCTAGGGACAGGCAATAGCGCAGATACGCAGTATTTT	CASSLGTGNSADTQYF
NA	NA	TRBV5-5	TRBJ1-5	TGTGCCAGCAGCTTGGAGGGCAGGGGTCAGCCCCAGCATTTT	CASSLEGRGQPQHF
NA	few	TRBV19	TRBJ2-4	TGTGCCAGTAGTAACCCCATACAGGGCAAAAACATTCAGTACTTC	CASSNPIQGKNIQYF